This T cell receptor beta chain was profiled in a study of T cell repertoires in cytomegalovirus infection. Study-level background: Both recently identified HLA-C-restricted and well-studied HLA-B-restricted CMV epitopes were used in the study. Matching HLA type and CMV infection were both indicated by public TCR beta signatures. Study-wide findings and caveats: Dominant in the ex vivo response were TCR beta clonotypes restricted by HLA-C and specific for CMV. Summed frequency of shared TCR beta families picked out CMV carriers who also had the relevant HLA.

A single record per CDR3 protein comes from TCRdb applying MiXCR to the reads. Of about 920,000 distinct CDR3 sequences detected, roughly 30% appear once; the ten largest clones hold under 15%. The CDR3 consists of 17 residues. Trimming took 0 bases from V and 4 from J; bases not matched to a gene: 10. Germline-derived CDR1 and CDR2 are LGHNA and YSLEER. This clonotype was seen a few times. Antigen specificity is unknown. The receptor was isolated from a human donor in good health (CMV status not recorded). Some clones in this sample may be carry-over from other donors' samples. The chain employs TRBV4-3 and TRBJ2-3; 7 positions agree with TRBD2. The material sequenced was cultured CD8+ T cells from PBMCs, taken from culture after CMV antigen stimulation. CDR3 residues: CASSQDGRGRTSDTQYF. The CDR3 nucleotides are TGCGCCAGCAGCCAAGATGGGAGGGGCCGAACCTCAGATACGCAGTATTTT.